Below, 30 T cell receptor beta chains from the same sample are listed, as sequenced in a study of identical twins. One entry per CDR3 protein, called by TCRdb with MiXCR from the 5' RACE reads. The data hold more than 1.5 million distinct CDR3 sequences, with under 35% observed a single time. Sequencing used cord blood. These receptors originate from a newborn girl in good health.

In DNA, the CDR3 is TGTGCCAGCAGCCAACCTCGCCCGGGACTAGGCTACAATGAGCAGTACTTC. It translates to CASSQPRPGLGYNEQYF. This sequence joins TRBV14 and TRBJ2-1, with 8 bases identical to TRBD2. The end of the DNA is better explained by TRBJ2-7, so the J call may be wrong. There are 17 residues in the CDR3. Germline values: CDR1 SGHDN, CDR2 FVKESK.

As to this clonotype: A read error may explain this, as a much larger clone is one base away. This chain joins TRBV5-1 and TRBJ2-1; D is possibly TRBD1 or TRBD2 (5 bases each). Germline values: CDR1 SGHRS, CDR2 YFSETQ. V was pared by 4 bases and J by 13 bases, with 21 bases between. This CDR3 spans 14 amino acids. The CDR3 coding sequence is TGCGCCAGCAGCCTCGGGGACCGATACAACATTCAGTTCTTC. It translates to CASSLGDRYNIQFF. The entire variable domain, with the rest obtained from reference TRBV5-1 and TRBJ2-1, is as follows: KAGVTQTPRYLIKTRGQQVTLSCSPISGHRSVSWYQQTPGQGLQFLFEYFSETQRNKGNFPGRFSGRQFSNSRSEMNVSTLELGDSALYLCASSLGDRYNIQFFGPGTRLTVL.

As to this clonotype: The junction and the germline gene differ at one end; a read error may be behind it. CDR3 DNA sequence: TGCAGTGCTGGAGATGGGAACTCTAAATTCGAAGAGACCCAGTACTTC. It encodes CSAGDGNSKFEETQYF. This sequence joins TRBV20-1 and TRBJ2-5; D gene uncertain. The germline CDR1 and CDR2 sequences are DFQATT and SNEGSKA (reference sequence). This CDR3 has 16 amino acids.

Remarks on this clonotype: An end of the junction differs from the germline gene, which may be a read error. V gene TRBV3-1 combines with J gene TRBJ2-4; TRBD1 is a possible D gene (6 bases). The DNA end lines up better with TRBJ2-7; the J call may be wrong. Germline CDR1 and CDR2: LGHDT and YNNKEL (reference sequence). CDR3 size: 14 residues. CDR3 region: CTSSQDPTGNEQYF. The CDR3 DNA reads TGTACCAGCAGCCAAGATCCCACAGGGAACGAGCAGTACTTC.

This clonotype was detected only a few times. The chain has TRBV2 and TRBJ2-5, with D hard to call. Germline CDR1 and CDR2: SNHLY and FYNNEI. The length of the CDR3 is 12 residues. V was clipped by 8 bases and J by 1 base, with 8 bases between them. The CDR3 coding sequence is TGTGCCAGCGCCCAAGCCCAAGAGACCCAGTACTTC. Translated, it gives CASAQAQETQYF. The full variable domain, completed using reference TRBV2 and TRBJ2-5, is EPEVTQTPSHQVTQMGQEVILRCVPISNHLYFYWYRQILGQKVEFLVSFYNNEISEKSEIFDDQFSVERPDGSNFTLKIRSTKLEDSAMYFCASAQAQETQYFGPGTRLLVL.

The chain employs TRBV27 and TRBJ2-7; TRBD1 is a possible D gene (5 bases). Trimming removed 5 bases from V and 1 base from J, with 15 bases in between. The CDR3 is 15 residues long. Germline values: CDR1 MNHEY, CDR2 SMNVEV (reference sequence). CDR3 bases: TGTGCCAGCAGTCTAACCTCGACAGCTTCCTACGAGCAGTACTTC. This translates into CASSLTSTASYEQYF.

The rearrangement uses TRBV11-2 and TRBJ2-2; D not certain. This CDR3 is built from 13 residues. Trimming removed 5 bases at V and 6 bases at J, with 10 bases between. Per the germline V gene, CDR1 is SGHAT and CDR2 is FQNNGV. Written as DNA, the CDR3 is TGTGCCAGCAGCGCAGTAAGCGCCGGGGAGCTGTTTTTT. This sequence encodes CASSAVSAGELFF.

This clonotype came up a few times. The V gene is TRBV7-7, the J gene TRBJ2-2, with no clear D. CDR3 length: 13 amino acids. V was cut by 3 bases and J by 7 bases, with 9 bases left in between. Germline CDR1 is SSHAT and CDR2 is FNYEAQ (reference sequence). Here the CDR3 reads CASSFQESGELFF. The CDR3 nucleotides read TGTGCCAGCAGCTTTCAGGAGAGCGGGGAGCTGTTTTTT.

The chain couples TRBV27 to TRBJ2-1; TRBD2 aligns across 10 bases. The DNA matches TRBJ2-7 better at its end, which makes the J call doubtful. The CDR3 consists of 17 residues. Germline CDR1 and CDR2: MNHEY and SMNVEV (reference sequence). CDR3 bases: TGTGCCAGCAGTTTAGTTGGGCTAGCGGGGGCTTACAATGAGCAGTACTTC. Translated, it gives CASSLVGLAGAYNEQYF.

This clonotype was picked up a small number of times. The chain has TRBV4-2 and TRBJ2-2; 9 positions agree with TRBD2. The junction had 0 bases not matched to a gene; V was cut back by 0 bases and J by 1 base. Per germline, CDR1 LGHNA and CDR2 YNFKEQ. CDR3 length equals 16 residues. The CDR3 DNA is TGTGCCAGCAGCCAAGATAGCGGGAGGAACACCGGGGAGCTGTTTTTT. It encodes CASSQDSGRNTGELFF.

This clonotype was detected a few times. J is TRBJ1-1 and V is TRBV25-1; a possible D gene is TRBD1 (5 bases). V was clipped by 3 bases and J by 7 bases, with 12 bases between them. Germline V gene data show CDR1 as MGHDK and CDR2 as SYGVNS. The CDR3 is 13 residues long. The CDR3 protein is CASSDRGMDEAFF. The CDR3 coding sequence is TGTGCCAGCAGTGATCGGGGGATGGATGAAGCTTTCTTT.

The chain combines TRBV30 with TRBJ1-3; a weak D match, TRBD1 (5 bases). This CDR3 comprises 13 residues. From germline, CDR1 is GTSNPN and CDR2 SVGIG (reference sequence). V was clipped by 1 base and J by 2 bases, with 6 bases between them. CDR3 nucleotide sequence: TGTGCCTGGAGTGGGACAACTGGAAACACCATATATTTT. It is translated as CAWSGTTGNTIYF.

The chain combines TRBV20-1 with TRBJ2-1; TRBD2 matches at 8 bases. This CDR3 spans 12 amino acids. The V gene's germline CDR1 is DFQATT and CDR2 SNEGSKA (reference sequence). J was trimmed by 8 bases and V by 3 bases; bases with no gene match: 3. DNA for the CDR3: TGCAGTGCTAGCGGGGGGGCTGATGAGCAGTTCTTC. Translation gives CSASGGADEQFF.

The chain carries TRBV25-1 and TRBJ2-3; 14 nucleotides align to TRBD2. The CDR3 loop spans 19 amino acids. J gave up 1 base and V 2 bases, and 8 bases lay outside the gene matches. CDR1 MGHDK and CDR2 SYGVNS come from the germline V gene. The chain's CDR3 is CASSERRLAGGFGTDTQYF. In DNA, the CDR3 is TGTGCCAGCAGTGAAAGGAGACTAGCGGGAGGGTTTGGCACAGATACGCAGTATTTT.

CDR3 DNA: TGTGCCTGGAGTGAGGGGGAGGCTAGCACAGATACGCAGTATTTT. Translation gives CAWSEGEASTDTQYF. The chain links TRBV30 to TRBJ2-3; D tentatively reads TRBD1 or TRBD2 (6 bases each). V was clipped by 1 base and J by 0 bases, with 11 bases between them. Germline-derived CDR1 and CDR2 are GTSNPN and SVGIG (reference sequence). The CDR3 covers 15 residues.

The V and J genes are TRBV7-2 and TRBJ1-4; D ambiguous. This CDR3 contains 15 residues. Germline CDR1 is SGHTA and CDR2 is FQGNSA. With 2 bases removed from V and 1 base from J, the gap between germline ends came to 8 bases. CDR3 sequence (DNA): TGTGCCAGCAGCTTACTTCCGGGAACTAATGAAAAACTGTTTTTT. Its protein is CASSLLPGTNEKLFF.

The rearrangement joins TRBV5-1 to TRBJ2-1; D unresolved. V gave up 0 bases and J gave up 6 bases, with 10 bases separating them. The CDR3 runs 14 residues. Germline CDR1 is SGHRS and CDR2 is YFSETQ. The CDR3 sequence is CASSLGSGTNEQFF. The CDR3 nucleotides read TGCGCCAGCAGCTTGGGGTCGGGCACCAATGAGCAGTTCTTC.

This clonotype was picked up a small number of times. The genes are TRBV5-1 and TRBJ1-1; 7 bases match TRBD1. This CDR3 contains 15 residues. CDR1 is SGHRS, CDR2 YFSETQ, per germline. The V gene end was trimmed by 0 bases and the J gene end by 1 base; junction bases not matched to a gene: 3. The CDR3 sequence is CASSLGGGKNTEAFF. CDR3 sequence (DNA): TGCGCCAGCAGCTTGGGAGGGGGCAAGAACACTGAAGCTTTCTTT.

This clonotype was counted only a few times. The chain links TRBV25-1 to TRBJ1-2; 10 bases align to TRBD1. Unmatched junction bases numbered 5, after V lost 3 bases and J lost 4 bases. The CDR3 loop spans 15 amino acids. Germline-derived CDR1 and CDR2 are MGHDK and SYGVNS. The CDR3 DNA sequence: TGTGCCAGCAGTGATGGACAGGGGGGTAGCTATGGCTACACCTTC. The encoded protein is CASSDGQGGSYGYTF.

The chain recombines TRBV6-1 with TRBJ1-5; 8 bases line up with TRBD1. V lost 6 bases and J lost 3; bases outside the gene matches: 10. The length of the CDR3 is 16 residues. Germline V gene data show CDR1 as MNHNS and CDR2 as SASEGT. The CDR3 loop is CASSPTGVRTNQPQHF. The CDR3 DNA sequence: TGTGCCAGCAGCCCGACAGGGGTGAGGACCAATCAGCCCCAGCATTTT.

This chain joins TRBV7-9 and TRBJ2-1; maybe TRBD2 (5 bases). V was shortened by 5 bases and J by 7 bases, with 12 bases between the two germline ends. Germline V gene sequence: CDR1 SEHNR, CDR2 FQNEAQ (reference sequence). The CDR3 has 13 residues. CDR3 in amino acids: CASSPSGINEQFF. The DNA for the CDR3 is TGTGCCAGCAGCCCATCGGGGATAAATGAGCAGTTCTTC.

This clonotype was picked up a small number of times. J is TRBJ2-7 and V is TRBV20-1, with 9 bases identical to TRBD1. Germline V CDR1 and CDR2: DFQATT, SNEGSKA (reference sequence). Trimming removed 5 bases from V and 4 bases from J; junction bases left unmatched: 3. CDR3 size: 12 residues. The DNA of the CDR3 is TGCAGTGCTCACGGGACAGGGTACGAGCAGTACTTC. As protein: CSAHGTGYEQYF.

CDR3 DNA sequence: TGCAGCGCTCATCCCGGGACTAGCGGCACAGATACGCAGTATTTT. Its protein is CSAHPGTSGTDTQYF. V gene TRBV29-1 combines with J gene TRBJ2-3; the match to TRBD2 covers 10 bases. The V segment lost 7 bases and the J segment 1 base; nucleotides outside the gene matches: 8. The length of the CDR3 is 15 residues. The germline gives CDR1 SQVTM, CDR2 ANQGSEA.

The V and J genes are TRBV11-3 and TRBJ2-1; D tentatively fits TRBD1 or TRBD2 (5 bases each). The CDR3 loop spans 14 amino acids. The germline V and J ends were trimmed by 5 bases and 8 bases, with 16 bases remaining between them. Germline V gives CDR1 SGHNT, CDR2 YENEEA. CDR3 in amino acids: CASSVGGSRDEQFF. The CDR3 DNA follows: TGTGCCAGCAGCGTAGGAGGTAGCAGGGATGAGCAGTTCTTC.

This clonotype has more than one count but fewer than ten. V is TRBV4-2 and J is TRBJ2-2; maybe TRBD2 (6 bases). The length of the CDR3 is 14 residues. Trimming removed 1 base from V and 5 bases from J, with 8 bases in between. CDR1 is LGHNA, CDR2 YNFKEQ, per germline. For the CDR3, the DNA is TGTGCCAGCAGCCAAGCGGGAGAGACCGGGGAGCTGTTTTTT. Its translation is CASSQAGETGELFF.

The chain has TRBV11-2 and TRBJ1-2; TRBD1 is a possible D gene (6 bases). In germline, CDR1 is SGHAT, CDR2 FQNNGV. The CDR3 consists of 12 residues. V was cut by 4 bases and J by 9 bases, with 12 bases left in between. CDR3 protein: CASSSQGWRYTF. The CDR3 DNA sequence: TGTGCCAGCAGCTCACAGGGTTGGCGCTACACCTTC.

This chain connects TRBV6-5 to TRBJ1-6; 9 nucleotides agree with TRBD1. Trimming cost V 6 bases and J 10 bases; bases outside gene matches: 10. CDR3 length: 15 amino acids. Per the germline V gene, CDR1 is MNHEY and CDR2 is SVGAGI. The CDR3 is CASRGQGVGMSPLHF. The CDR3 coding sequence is TGTGCCAGCAGGGGACAGGGTGTCGGAATGTCACCCCTCCACTTT.

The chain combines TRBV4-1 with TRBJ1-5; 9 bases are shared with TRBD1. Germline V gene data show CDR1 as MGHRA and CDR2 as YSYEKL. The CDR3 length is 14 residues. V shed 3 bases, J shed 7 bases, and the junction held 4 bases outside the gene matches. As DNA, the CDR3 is TGCGCCAGCAGCCAGGCCGGACAGGGGCAGCCCCAGCATTTT. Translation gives CASSQAGQGQPQHF.

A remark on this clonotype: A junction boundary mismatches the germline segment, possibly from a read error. CDR3 bases: TGTGCCAGCCTGGGGACAGGAGTGAGCACTGAAGTTTTCTTT. It translates to CASLGTGVSTEVFF. The J gene is TRBJ1-1, the V gene TRBV2; 8 bases line up with TRBD1. The germline V gene has CDR1 SNHLY and CDR2 FYNNEI. This CDR3 contains 14 residues. The entire variable domain, with the rest obtained from reference TRBV2 and TRBJ1-1, is as follows: EPEVTQTPSHQVTQMGQEVILRCVPISNHLYFYWYRQILGQKVEFLVSFYNNEISEKSEIFDDQFSVERPDGSNFTLKIRSTKLEDSAMYFCASLGTGVSTEVFFGQGTRLTVV.

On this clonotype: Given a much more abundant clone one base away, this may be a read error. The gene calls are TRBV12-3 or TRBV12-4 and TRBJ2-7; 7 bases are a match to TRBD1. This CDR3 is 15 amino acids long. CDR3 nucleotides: TGTGCCAGCAGTTTACGACAGGGTGGACCCTACGTGCAGTACTTC. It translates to CASSLRQGGPYVQYF.